The sample holds many counts of the clone carrying this TCR beta chain. CDR3 length: 16 residues. Germline CDR1 and CDR2: MNHNY and SVGAGI (reference sequence). The V and J ends lost 2 bases and 0 bases respectively, with 12 bases between them. TCR beta CDR3 regions were amplified from RNA. The HTBI primer set served for first-round RT-PCR of the TCR CDR3. TCRdb independently ran MiXCR on the multiplex PCR reads; one entry per CDR3 protein. The top ten hold around 7% of the sample, which has 500,000 to 750,000 distinct CDR3 sequences, 13% to 15% seen once. These data originate in a study of T cells in Graves' hyperthyroidism and ophthalmopathy. Study summary: Peripheral blood was secured at the point of initial diagnosis, before any treatment.

Sample: blood. This chain connects TRBV6-6 to TRBJ2-3; D unclear. This TCR derives from a woman in her late teens or twenties with Graves' ophthalmopathy. CDR3 coding DNA: TGTGCCAGCAGTTACGATCAGATCCCTAGCACAGATACGCAGTATTTT. It specifies CASSYDQIPSTDTQYF.